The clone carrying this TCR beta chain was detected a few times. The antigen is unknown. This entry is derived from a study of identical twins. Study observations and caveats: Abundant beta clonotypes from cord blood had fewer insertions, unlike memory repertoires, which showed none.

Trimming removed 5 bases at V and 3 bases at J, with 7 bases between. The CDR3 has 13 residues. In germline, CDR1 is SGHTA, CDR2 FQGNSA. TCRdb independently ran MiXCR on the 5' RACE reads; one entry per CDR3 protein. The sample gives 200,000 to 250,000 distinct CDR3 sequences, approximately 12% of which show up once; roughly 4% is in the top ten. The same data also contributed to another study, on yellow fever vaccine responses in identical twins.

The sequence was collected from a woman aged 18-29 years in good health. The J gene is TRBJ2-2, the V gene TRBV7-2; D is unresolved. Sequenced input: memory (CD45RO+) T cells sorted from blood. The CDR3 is CASSLRHTGELFF. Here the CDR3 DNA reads TGTGCCAGCAGCCTGAGACACACCGGGGAGCTGTTTTTT.